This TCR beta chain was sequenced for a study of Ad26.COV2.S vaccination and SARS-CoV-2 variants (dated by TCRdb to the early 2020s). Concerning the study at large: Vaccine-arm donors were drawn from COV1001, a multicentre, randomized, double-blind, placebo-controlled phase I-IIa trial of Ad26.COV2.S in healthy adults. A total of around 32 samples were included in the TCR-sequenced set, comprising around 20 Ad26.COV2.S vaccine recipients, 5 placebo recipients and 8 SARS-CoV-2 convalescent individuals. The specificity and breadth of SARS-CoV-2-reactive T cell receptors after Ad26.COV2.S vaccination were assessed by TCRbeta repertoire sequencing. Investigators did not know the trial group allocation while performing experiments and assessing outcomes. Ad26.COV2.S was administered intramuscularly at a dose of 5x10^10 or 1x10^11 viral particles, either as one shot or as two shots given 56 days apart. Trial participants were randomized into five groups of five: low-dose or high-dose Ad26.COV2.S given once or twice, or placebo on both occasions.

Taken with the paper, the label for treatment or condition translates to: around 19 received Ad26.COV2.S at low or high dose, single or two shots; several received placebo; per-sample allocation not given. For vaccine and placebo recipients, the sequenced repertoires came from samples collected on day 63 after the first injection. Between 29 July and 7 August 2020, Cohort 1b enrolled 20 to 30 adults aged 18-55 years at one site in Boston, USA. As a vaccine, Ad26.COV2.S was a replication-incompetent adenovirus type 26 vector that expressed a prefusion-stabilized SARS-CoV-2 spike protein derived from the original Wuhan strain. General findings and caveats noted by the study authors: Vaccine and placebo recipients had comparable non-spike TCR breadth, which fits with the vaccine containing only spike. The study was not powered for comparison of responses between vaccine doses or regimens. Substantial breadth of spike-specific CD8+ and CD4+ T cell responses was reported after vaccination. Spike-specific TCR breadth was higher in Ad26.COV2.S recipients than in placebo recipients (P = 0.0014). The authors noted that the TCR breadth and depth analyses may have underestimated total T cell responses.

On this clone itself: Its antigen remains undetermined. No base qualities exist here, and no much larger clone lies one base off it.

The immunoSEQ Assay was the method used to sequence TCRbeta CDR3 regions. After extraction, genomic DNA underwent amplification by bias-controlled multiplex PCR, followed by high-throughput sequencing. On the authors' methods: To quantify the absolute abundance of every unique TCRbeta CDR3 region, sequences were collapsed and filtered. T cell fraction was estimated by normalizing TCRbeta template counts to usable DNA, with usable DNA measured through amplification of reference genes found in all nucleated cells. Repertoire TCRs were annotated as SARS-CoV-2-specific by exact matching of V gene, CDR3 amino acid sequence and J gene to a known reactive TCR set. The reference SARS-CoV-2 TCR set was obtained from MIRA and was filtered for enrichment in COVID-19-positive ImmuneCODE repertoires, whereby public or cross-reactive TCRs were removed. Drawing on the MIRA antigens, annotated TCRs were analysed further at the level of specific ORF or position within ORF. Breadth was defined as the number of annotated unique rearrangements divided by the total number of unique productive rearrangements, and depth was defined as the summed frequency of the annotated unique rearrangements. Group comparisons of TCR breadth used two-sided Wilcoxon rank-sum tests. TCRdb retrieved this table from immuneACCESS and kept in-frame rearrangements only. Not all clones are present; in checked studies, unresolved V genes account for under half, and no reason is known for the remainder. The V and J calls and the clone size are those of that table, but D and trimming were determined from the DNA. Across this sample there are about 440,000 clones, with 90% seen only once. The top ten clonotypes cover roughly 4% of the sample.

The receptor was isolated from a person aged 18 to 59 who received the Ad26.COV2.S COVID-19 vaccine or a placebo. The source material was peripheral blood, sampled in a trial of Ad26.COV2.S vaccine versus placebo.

The nucleotides read TGTGCCACCAGTGATCAGAGACAGGGGCCAGCTAGTGAGCAGTTCTTC. This translates into CATSDQRQGPASEQFF. The chain links TRBV24-1 with TRBJ2-1; the central 8 bases match TRBD1. The CDR3 goes from the cysteine to the phenylalanine over 16 residues. Here the CDR3 DNA is all that survives: 48 bases in frame from base 1. CDR1 KGHDR and CDR2 SFDVKD were looked up in the germline V gene. V and J are trimmed by 3 bases and 9 bases, and the gene matches miss 12 bases of the junction.